This T cell receptor (beta chain) was documented in a study of T cells in Graves' hyperthyroidism and ophthalmopathy. The study's findings and limits: Peripheral blood also featured most of the thyroid clonotypes expanded above 0.001.

Any patient presenting with uncontrolled infection, other autoimmune disease, pregnancy or lactation was left out. This clonotype was recorded at least ten times. Its antigen is unknown. The CDR3 is 15 residues long. V was pared by 5 bases and J by 3 bases, with 14 bases between. The germline gives CDR1 SNHLY, CDR2 FYNNEI. It was RNA transcripts that yielded the amplified TCR beta CDR3 regions. Researchers ran a first-round RT-PCR on the TCR CDR3 using the HTBI primer set. TCRdb re-derived calls from the multiplex PCR reads in MiXCR, one entry per CDR3 protein. The table shows over 350,000 distinct CDR3 sequences, with more than 13% occurring only once.

This TCR was sampled from a man in his forties or fifties with Graves' ophthalmopathy. The sequencing input was blood. V gene TRBV2 combines with J gene TRBJ1-3, with TRBD1 as a possible D gene (6 bases). The CDR3 loop is CASSTTQGFGNTIYF. The CDR3 region has the DNA TGTGCCAGCAGTACGACCCAGGGGTTTGGAAACACCATATATTTT.